Following are 24 T cell receptor beta chains from one sample sequenced in a study of blood T cell repertoires in COVID-19. Assay: immunoSEQ multiplex PCR; the TCRdb copy retains only in-frame clones and omits some. The profile shows approximately 170,000 clones, about 88% of them singletons. Sequencing used peripheral blood. These receptors were collected from an elderly woman in a cohort sampled during active or convalescent COVID-19.

The chain carries TRBV24-1 and TRBJ2-5, with a possible D match to TRBD1 (5 bases). The CDR3 sequence is 14 residues long. CDR1 and CDR2 from the germline V gene are KGHDR and SFDVKD. V gave up 1 base and J gave up 6 bases, with 11 bases separating them. The CDR3 is CATSDFPGKKTQYF. The CDR3 coding sequence is TGTGCCACCAGTGATTTCCCAGGGAAAAAGACCCAGTACTTC.

This sequence joins TRBV5-6 and TRBJ2-7; 10 bases align to TRBD1. The ends lost 4 bases at V and 2 bases at J; junction bases unmatched: 6. The CDR3 spans 15 residues. Germline V gene lookup returns CDR1 SGHDT and CDR2 YYEEEE. CDR3 nucleotide sequence: TGTGCCAGCAGCATCGGACAGGGGGGGACCTACGAGCAGTACTTC. It encodes CASSIGQGGTYEQYF.

The chain has TRBV12-5 and TRBJ1-2; D gene ambiguous. This CDR3 is 14 amino acids long. V was trimmed by 7 bases and J by 4 bases, leaving 16 bases between them. Germline CDR1 reads LGHNT; CDR2 reads FRNRAP. The CDR3 DNA reads TGTGCTAGTGCCCTTCCGTCCGGGATCTATGGCTACACCTTC. This sequence encodes CASALPSGIYGYTF.

The V gene is TRBV28, the J gene TRBJ1-2, with D uncertain. This CDR3 region has 12 residues. Trimming removed 6 bases from V and 3 bases from J, with 8 bases in between. Germline V lookup: CDR1 MDHEN, CDR2 SYDVKM. Written as DNA, the CDR3 is TGTGCCAGCAGCCGCCAGGACTATGGCTACACCTTC. Protein: CASSRQDYGYTF.

The V call is TRBV7-9, the J call TRBJ2-3, with D hard to call. CDR3 length equals 14 residues. Between the trimmed V and J ends, which lost 0 bases and 4 bases, there was a span of 8 bases. Germline V gene lookup returns CDR1 SEHNR and CDR2 FQNEAQ (reference sequence). The CDR3 nucleotides read TGTGCCAGCAGCTTAGCGCAGTACCCAGATACGCAGTATTTT. As protein: CASSLAQYPDTQYF.

This clone has only one observation. V usage is TRBV21-1 and J usage is TRBJ2-7; the D call in the table, TRBD1, was not verified against the DNA. TRBV21-1 is classified as a pseudogene. The CDR3 is made up of 16 amino acids. This chain's CDR3 is CASSKVETGGGYEQYF. In DNA form, the CDR3 reads TGTGCCAGCAGCAAAGTCGAGACAGGGGGCGGCTACGAGCAGTACTTC.

This sequence joins TRBV7-6 and TRBJ2-2, with 12 bases fitting TRBD2. CDR3 length: 16 amino acids. V was clipped by 3 bases and J by 4 bases; unmatched bases: 3. Germline assignment: CDR1 SGHVS and CDR2 FNYEAQ. For the CDR3, the DNA is TGTGCCAGCAGCTTGGCGGGACTAGCGGGCACCGGGGAGCTGTTTTTT. Translation: CASSLAGLAGTGELFF. The entire variable domain, with the rest obtained from reference TRBV7-6 and TRBJ2-2, is as follows: GAGVSQSPRYKVTKRGQDVALRCDPISGHVSLYWYRQALGQGPEFLTYFNYEAQQDKSGLPNDRFSAERPEGSISTLTIQRTEQRDSAMYRCASSLAGLAGTGELFFGEGSRLTVL.

The V call is TRBV4-3, the J call TRBJ2-6; TRBD1 is a possible D gene (6 bases). V was shortened by 3 bases and J by 0 bases, with 15 bases between the two germline ends. CDR3 size: 18 residues. Germline CDR1 and CDR2: LGHNA and YSLEER. This chain's CDR3 is CASSHITGLSSGANVLTF. The CDR3 DNA reads as TGCGCCAGCAGCCACATCACAGGGCTTAGCTCTGGGGCCAACGTCCTGACTTTC.

The chain recombines TRBV11-2 with TRBJ1-2; 9 bases line up with TRBD1. The germline gives CDR1 SGHAT, CDR2 FQNNGV. There are 14 residues in the CDR3. The ends lost 3 bases at V and 6 bases at J; junction bases unmatched: 5. This chain's CDR3 is CASSLNRGPHGYTF. DNA of the CDR3: TGTGCCAGCAGCTTGAACAGGGGGCCTCATGGCTACACCTTC.

This clone has only one observation. V gene TRBV3-1 (or the pseudogene TRBV3-2) combines with J gene TRBJ2-1; 10 bases align to TRBD1. The CDR3 totals 16 residues. V lost 5 bases, J lost 4 bases, and 8 bases stayed unmatched. Germline CDR1 and CDR2: LGHDT and YNNKEL (reference sequence). The CDR3 sequence is CASSARDRGPYNEQFF. The CDR3 DNA reads as TGTGCCAGCAGCGCCCGGGACAGGGGACCATACAATGAGCAGTTCTTC.

This clone showed up just a few times. The chain has TRBV2 and TRBJ2-1; 12 positions agree with TRBD2. Germline V gene sequence: CDR1 SNHLY, CDR2 FYNNEI. The CDR3 is 17 residues long. With V trimmed by 5 bases and J by 0 bases, 5 bases remained unmatched. CDR3 sequence reads: CASSLSTSGSSYNEQFF. In DNA form, the CDR3 reads TGTGCCAGCAGTCTATCGACTAGCGGGAGCTCCTACAATGAGCAGTTCTTC.

Only one count was recorded for this clone. The chain links TRBV7-2 to TRBJ1-2; 8 bases fit TRBD1. CDR1 and CDR2 from the germline V gene are SGHTA and FQGNSA. The CDR3 extends over 15 amino acids. J lost 2 bases, V lost 1 base, and 3 bases had no gene match. CDR3 sequence reads: CASSLVDRANYGYTF. The CDR3 nucleotides read TGTGCCAGCAGCTTAGTGGACAGGGCGAACTATGGCTACACCTTC.

This clone was seen a few times. The gene calls are TRBV19 and TRBJ1-4; TRBD1 might be the D (5 bases). Germline CDR1 LNHDA, CDR2 SQIVND (reference sequence). The V and J ends lost 7 bases and 3 bases respectively, with 12 bases between them. The CDR3 covers 14 residues. This CDR3 reads CASTMGPANEKLFF. CDR3 sequence (DNA): TGTGCCAGTACTATGGGGCCAGCTAATGAAAAACTGTTTTTT.

The chain uses TRBV4-1 and TRBJ2-5, with 11 bases matching TRBD2. CDR3 size: 17 residues. CDR1 and CDR2 (germline): MGHRA, YSYEKL. V dropped 2 bases and J dropped 7; count of bases not matched to a gene: 12. CDR3 nucleotide sequence: TGCGCCAGCAGCCAATCTTTTAGCGGGGGGGGCGATGGGACCCAGTACTTC. Translating gives CASSQSFSGGGDGTQYF.

This chain links TRBV5-6 with TRBJ2-7; no reliable D call. Germline loops: CDR1 SGHDT, CDR2 YYEEEE. CDR3 length: 12 amino acids. The V end was cut by 2 bases, the J end by 3 bases, with 6 bases between. CDR3: CASSLYSYEQYF. CDR3 coding DNA: TGTGCCAGCAGCTTATACAGCTACGAGCAGTACTTC. The full variable domain, rest sourced from reference TRBV5-6 and TRBJ2-7, is DAGVTQSPTHLIKTRGQQVTLRCSPKSGHDTVSWYQQALGQGPQFIFQYYEEEERQRGNFPDRFSGHQFPNYSSELNVNALLLGDSALYLCASSLYSYEQYFGPGTRLTVT.

Many counts were recorded for this clone. The chain recombines TRBV4-3 with TRBJ1-4; D gene unclear. Germline CDR1 and CDR2: LGHNA and YSLEER. V lost 0 bases and J lost 10, with 15 bases in between. The CDR3 loop spans 15 amino acids. CDR3 bases: TGCGCCAGCAGCCAAGATCGGTTACGGAGCGGAAAACTGTTTTTT. This encodes CASSQDRLRSGKLFF.

This clone was seen once. The chain links TRBV3-1 (or the pseudogene TRBV3-2) to TRBJ2-7, with 8 bases identical to TRBD2. This CDR3 is 17 amino acids long. Germline CDR1 LGHDT, CDR2 YNNKEL (reference sequence). Trimming cost V 0 bases and J 2 bases; bases outside gene matches: 9. The CDR3 bases are TGTGCCAGCAGCCAAGACGCAAGCGGGAGACCTCCCTACGAGCAGTACGTC. Its protein product is CASSQDASGRPPYEQYV.

This clone was seen a handful of times. The CDR3 is CATSDGFNYGYTF. For the CDR3, the DNA is TGTGCCACCAGTGACGGGTTCAACTATGGCTACACCTTC. The gene calls are TRBV24-1 and TRBJ1-2; D is undetermined. CDR1 and CDR2 from the germline V gene are KGHDR and SFDVKD. V lost 4 bases and J lost 2, with 7 bases in between. The CDR3 totals 13 residues.

This clone was seen once. The rearrangement uses TRBV27 and TRBJ2-3; D unresolved. The CDR3 has 14 amino acids. V gave up 2 bases and J gave up 5 bases, with 11 bases separating them. The germline CDR1 and CDR2 sequences are MNHEY and SMNVEV (reference sequence). Here the CDR3 reads CASSLQAPRDTQYF. DNA for the CDR3: TGTGCCAGCAGTTTACAGGCCCCGAGAGATACGCAGTATTTT.

Notes on this clone: This specimen includes other DNA sequences encoding the same CDR3. V is TRBV6-2 or TRBV6-3 and J is TRBJ1-2; unclear D gene. Per germline, CDR1 MNHEY and CDR2 SVGEGT. This CDR3 has 12 amino acids. V was shortened by 4 bases and J by 4 bases, with 7 bases between the two germline ends. CDR3 coding DNA: TGTGCCAGCAGTTCGGGAGCCTATGGCTACACCTTC. Protein product: CASSSGAYGYTF.

The J gene is TRBJ2-7, the V gene TRBV2; tentatively, D is TRBD2 (5 bases). The CDR3 has 13 amino acids. Germline CDR1 and CDR2: SNHLY and FYNNEI. Deletions cut 3 bases from V and 2 bases from J, with 8 bases between. The CDR3 loop reads CASSDGGPYEQYV. Here the CDR3 DNA reads TGTGCCAGCAGTGACGGAGGCCCCTACGAGCAGTACGTC.

The chain links TRBV5-5 to TRBJ1-1; D ambiguous. Germline assignment: CDR1 SGHKS and CDR2 YYEKEE (reference sequence). Deletions cut 4 bases from V and 4 bases from J, with 14 bases between. This CDR3 has 14 residues. The CDR3 here is CASSPSVISTEAFF. For the CDR3, the DNA is TGTGCCAGCAGCCCTTCGGTCATTTCCACTGAAGCTTTCTTT.

V is TRBV7-2 and J is TRBJ2-7; 8 bases agree with TRBD1. With 4 bases clipped from V and 2 bases from J, the junction kept 4 bases outside the gene matches. Germline V gene data show CDR1 as SGHTA and CDR2 as FQGNSA. The CDR3 is 14 residues long. This CDR3 is CASSSGQGTYEQYF. The DNA for the CDR3 is TGTGCCAGCAGCTCTGGACAGGGAACCTACGAGCAGTACTTC.

This clone has only a few counts. The J gene is TRBJ2-3, the V gene TRBV7-2; 11 bases agree with TRBD2. The CDR3 is 18 amino acids. J lost 2 bases, V lost 3 bases, and 10 bases had no gene match. CDR1 and CDR2 from the germline V gene are SGHTA and FQGNSA. The CDR3, as DNA: TGTGCCAGCAGCTTGAGCCTAGCGGGGGGCTTACTCACAGATACGCAGTATTTT. Amino acids: CASSLSLAGGLLTDTQYF.